These 22 T cell receptor beta chains share one sample of origin, sequenced in a study of Graves' ophthalmopathy and Graves' hyperthyroidism. From RNA, the CDR3 regions of TCR beta chains were amplified and sequenced. The first round was an RT-PCR with HTBI primers, and the second round was a multiplex PCR. TCRdb fed the multiplex PCR reads into MiXCR, producing one record per CDR3 protein. The repertoire consists of hundreds of thousands of distinct CDR3 sequences, with 45% to 55% occurring once and the leading ten covering approximately 51%. Sample: peripheral blood. The receptor source for this set is an adult man with Graves' ophthalmopathy.

The chain carries TRBV19 and TRBJ1-5; D is unresolved. Germline CDR1 is LNHDA and CDR2 is SQIVND (reference sequence). Trimming pared 9 bases from V and 6 bases from J, leaving 21 bases between. The CDR3 totals 15 residues. The CDR3 nucleotides read TGTGCCAGCAGTTACTTCCCCAAGCGGCGTCAGCCCCAGCATTTT. Translation: CASSYFPKRRQPQHF.

This clonotype appeared many times. The CDR3 region is CATSRGMGSYGYTF. CDR3 sequence (DNA): TGTGCCACCAGCAGAGGGATGGGATCCTATGGCTACACCTTC. V is TRBV15 and J is TRBJ1-2; no definite D call. The length of the CDR3 is 14 residues. CDR1 and CDR2 from the germline V gene are LNHNV and YYDKDF (reference sequence). The V end lost 1 base, the J end lost 4 bases, and 10 bases lay between the germline ends.

This clonotype turned up a few times. V usage is TRBV7-2 and J usage is TRBJ1-4; TRBD1 matches at 8 bases. The CDR3 totals 12 residues. Germline loops: CDR1 SGHTA, CDR2 FQGNSA. V shed 5 bases, J shed 10 bases, and the junction held 3 bases outside the gene matches. DNA for the CDR3: TGTGCCAGCAGCGAACAGGGGGGAAAACTGTTTTTT. Translating gives CASSEQGGKLFF.

The V and J genes are TRBV19 and TRBJ1-1; the D is unclear. Germline lookup yields CDR1 LNHDA and CDR2 SQIVND (reference sequence). The V and J ends lost 6 bases and 0 bases respectively, with 17 bases between them. This CDR3 contains 16 residues. The CDR3 sequence: CASSPNAETMNTEAFF. CDR3 in DNA: TGTGCCAGTAGCCCCAACGCGGAGACCATGAACACTGAAGCTTTCTTT.

The chain couples TRBV10-3 to TRBJ2-7, with no clear D. The CDR3 extends over 13 amino acids. Trimming took off 4 bases at V and 2 bases at J, with 9 bases between the two ends. Germline-derived CDR1 and CDR2 are ENHRY and SYGVKD. The CDR3 coding sequence is TGTGCCATCAGTGGACTTTTCGCCTACGAGCAGTACTTC. Its translation is CAISGLFAYEQYF.

A few counts support this clonotype. The V and J genes are TRBV20-1 and TRBJ1-3; D remains unclear. V lost 5 bases and J 8 bases, leaving 19 bases between the germline ends. The length of the CDR3 is 14 residues. The germline V gene has CDR1 DFQATT and CDR2 SNEGSKA (reference sequence). The CDR3 sequence: CSAPLGGLQDTIYF. In DNA form, the CDR3 reads TGCAGTGCTCCATTAGGAGGCCTCCAGGACACCATATATTTT.

The V call is TRBV7-6, the J call TRBJ1-2; D not certain. This CDR3 is 16 amino acids long. Trimming took 5 bases from V and 5 from J, leaving 21 bases between them. Germline assignment: CDR1 SGHVS and CDR2 FNYEAQ. In nucleotides, the CDR3 is TGTGCCAGCAGCAAACGTCGGGGTCTTGGGAATTATGGCTACACCTTC. Protein: CASSKRRGLGNYGYTF.

The chain recombines TRBV20-1 with TRBJ1-4; 9 bases fit TRBD1. V gave up 5 bases and J gave up 6 bases; unmatched junction bases: 10. CDR3 length: 15 residues. Germline V gives CDR1 DFQATT, CDR2 SNEGSKA (reference sequence). In DNA form, the CDR3 reads TGCAGTGCTTCTACTTTACAGGGGGCCGATGAAAAACTGTTTTTT. As protein: CSASTLQGADEKLFF.

This sequence joins TRBV7-9 and TRBJ2-6; possible D gene TRBD1, 6 bases. Trimming left V 1 base short and J 1 base short, with 8 bases between. Per germline, CDR1 SEHNR and CDR2 FQNEAQ (reference sequence). The CDR3 is 16 amino acids. CDR3 region: CASSLEGGSGANVLTF. CDR3 nucleotide sequence: TGTGCCAGCAGCTTAGAAGGGGGTTCTGGGGCCAACGTCCTGACTTTC.

The chain links TRBV29-1 to TRBJ2-5; the D is unclear. This CDR3 has 12 amino acids. Germline CDR1 SQVTM, CDR2 ANQGSEA. Trimming left V 3 bases short and J 7 bases short, with 12 bases between. The CDR3 spells CSVDGFDGTQYF. In DNA, the CDR3 is TGCAGCGTTGACGGGTTTGACGGGACCCAGTACTTC.

As regards this clonotype: The CDR3 does not close with the conserved phenylalanine or tryptophan, likely indicating a read error. V gene TRBV4-1 combines with J gene TRBJ1-2, with no clear D. Trimming shortened V by 4 bases and J by 2 bases, and 14 bases separated the two germline ends. The CDR3 runs to 15 residues. Per the germline V gene, CDR1 is MGHRA and CDR2 is YSYEKL. CDR3 nucleotides: TGCGCCAGCAGCCCACTTCACGATCTAAACTATGGCTACACCCTC. Amino acid sequence: CASSPLHDLNYGYTL.

Details on this clonotype: At one end, the junction sequence differs from germline, possibly due to a read error. This chain connects TRBV5-4 to TRBJ2-7, with D possibly being TRBD1 (8 bases). Germline V gene data show CDR1 as SGHNT and CDR2 as YYREEE (reference sequence). The CDR3 is 16 amino acids. The DNA for the CDR3 is TGTGCCAGCAGTTTGGGGGGGTTGGACAGGGTCTACGAGCAGTACTTC. This gives the protein CASSLGGLDRVYEQYF. The whole variable domain, filled in from reference TRBV5-4 and TRBJ2-7, reads ETGVTQSPTHLIKTRGQQVTLRCSSQSGHNTVSWYQQALGQGPQFIFQYYREEENGRGNFPPRFSGLQFPNYSSELNVNALELDDSALYLCASSLGGLDRVYEQYFGPGTRLTVT.

CDR3 sequence: CASRALSTDEQYF. In DNA form, the CDR3 reads TGTGCCAGCAGGGCACTCTCCACCGACGAGCAGTACTTC. This chain uses TRBV6-2 or TRBV6-3 with TRBJ2-7; D is ambiguous. Germline CDR1 is MNHEY and CDR2 is SVGEGT. The CDR3 contains 13 residues. Trimming cost V 6 bases and J 5 bases, with 14 bases left between them.

This clonotype was counted only a few times. The V and J genes are TRBV10-3 and TRBJ1-5; D remains ambiguous. Germline V gene lookup returns CDR1 ENHRY and CDR2 SYGVKD. The CDR3 totals 16 residues. Trimming cost V 0 bases and J 0 bases, with 9 bases left between them. The CDR3 nucleotides read TGTGCCATCAGTGAGTCGTATGGGTATAGCAATCAGCCCCAGCATTTT. This translates into CAISESYGYSNQPQHF.

The chain uses TRBV5-1 and TRBJ2-6; no definite D call. The V gene lost 4 bases and the J gene lost 1 base, with 15 bases spanning the gap. In germline, CDR1 is SGHRS, CDR2 YFSETQ. The CDR3 is made up of 17 amino acids. The DNA for the CDR3 is TGCGCCAGCAGCGACGCCCACGTAGTTTCTGGGGCCAACGTCCTGACTTTC. It encodes CASSDAHVVSGANVLTF.

As for this clonotype: The CDR3 ends on some other residue instead of the conserved phenylalanine or tryptophan, so this is likely a read error. This chain connects TRBV11-2 to TRBJ2-7; perhaps TRBD2 as D (6 bases). The CDR3 runs 17 residues. The germline gives CDR1 SGHAT, CDR2 FQNNGV. The V gene lost 5 bases and the J gene lost 0 bases, with 20 bases spanning the gap. The CDR3 spells CASSQDTRLAISYEQYL. In DNA, the CDR3 is TGTGCCAGCAGCCAAGATACGAGGCTAGCGATCTCCTACGAGCAGTACCTC.

This sequence joins TRBV7-9 and TRBJ1-2, with TRBD1 as a possible D gene (5 bases). The CDR3 consists of 11 residues. Germline V gene data show CDR1 as SEHNR and CDR2 as FQNEAQ (reference sequence). V lost 3 bases, J lost 8 bases, and 7 bases lay in between. Written as DNA, the CDR3 is TGTGCCAGCAGCTTTGGGGACGGCTACACCTTC. It yields the protein CASSFGDGYTF.

The J gene is TRBJ2-7, the V gene TRBV7-2; weak D call: TRBD1 (5 bases). V lost 5 bases and J 3 bases, leaving 17 bases between the germline ends. CDR3 size: 15 residues. Germline CDR1 and CDR2: SGHTA and FQGNSA. The CDR3 spells CASSQAGQGIYEQYF. The CDR3 coding sequence is TGTGCCAGCAGCCAAGCTGGTCAGGGTATCTACGAGCAGTACTTC.

This chain joins TRBV9 and TRBJ1-1, with no clear D. CDR1 is SGDLS and CDR2 is YYNGEE in the germline V gene. V was shortened by 5 bases and J by 4 bases, with 12 bases between the two germline ends. This CDR3 contains 13 residues. CDR3 sequence reads: CASSGRVGTEAFF. The CDR3 DNA reads TGTGCCAGCAGTGGAAGGGTAGGCACTGAAGCTTTCTTT.

The chain has TRBV6-1 and TRBJ1-2; possible D gene TRBD1, 6 bases. The germline V gene has CDR1 MNHNS and CDR2 SASEGT. V gave up 6 bases and J gave up 6 bases, with 17 bases separating them. The CDR3 extends over 14 amino acids. CDR3 coding DNA: TGTGCCAGCAGAGACCAACAGGGTGGGGATGGCTACACCTTC. This translates into CASRDQQGGDGYTF.

The rearrangement links TRBV11-2 to TRBJ1-2; D possibly corresponds to TRBD1 (6 bases). This CDR3 spans 17 amino acids. CDR1 and CDR2 (germline): SGHAT, FQNNGV. V gave up 1 base and J gave up 2 bases, with 17 bases separating them. The CDR3 coding sequence is TGTGCCAGCAGCTTAGCGTCCGGGACAAGGACCAACTATGGCTACACCTTC. As protein: CASSLASGTRTNYGYTF.

The chain joins TRBV13 to TRBJ2-2, with TRBD2 identical over 11 bases. V gave up 0 bases and J gave up 3 bases; unmatched junction bases: 3. This CDR3 is 17 amino acids long. Germline loops: CDR1 PRHDT, CDR2 FYEKMQ (reference sequence). CDR3 amino acids: CASSLGSTSGDTGELFF. DNA of the CDR3: TGTGCCAGCAGCTTAGGGTCGACTAGCGGGGACACCGGGGAGCTGTTTTTT. The variable domain in full, with the rest retrieved from reference TRBV13 and TRBJ2-2, is AAGVIQSPRHLIKEKRETATLKCYPIPRHDTVYWYQQGPGQDPQFLISFYEKMQSDKGSIPDRFSAQQFSDYHSELNMSSLELGDSALYFCASSLGSTSGDTGELFFGEGSRLTVL.